This T cell receptor beta chain stems from a study of beta chain features in type 1 diabetes (dated by TCRdb to 2017 to 2018). With regard to the full study: Patients and healthy donors did not differ in mean age, gender distribution, total cell number or subset yield. A total of over 90,000,000 sorted cells were examined across all samples, and a strong correlation was observed between cell number per subset and RNA yield. Regulatory and stem cell-like memory subsets were obtained from only 8 patients and roughly 8 healthy donors, while naive and central memory subsets were obtained from all 28 donors. In the study, TCRB repertoires of sorted circulating CD4+ T cell subsets from recently diagnosed type 1 diabetes patients were compared with those of matched healthy donors. Findings and caveats that apply to the study as a whole: Naive, central memory and regulatory TCRB repertoires appeared to be more similar among patients than among healthy donors. Fewer insertions and more nucleotide deletions at VDJ recombination sites were observed in patients with type 1 diabetes, implying thymic rearrangement abnormalities. Because cDNA rather than genomic DNA was sequenced, highly expressing activated cells could have been over-represented, although no difference in activation and CD3 levels was found between groups. HLA sub-analyses involved small numbers of individuals, so any influence of HLA type on TCRB rearrangement remained unresolved. Type 1 diabetes patients showed a moderate but significant shortening of TCRB CDR3 length in all four CD4+ subsets. Shorter templates might have been favored by PCR, but patient and control samples were amplified and corrected together, so both groups would have been affected equally by any skew.

As concerns this clone: Its recognized antigen is unknown. Within one base of it there is no much larger clone, and no base qualities were kept.

Each donor gave one peripheral blood draw, averaging roughly 120 mL, which was collected into heparinised tubes. Using a panel that included CD45RO, CCR7, CD25, CD127, CD95 and CD27, naive, central memory, regulatory and stem cell-like memory CD4+ T cells were sorted on a BD FACSAria II. Purity was above 95% for every sorted population. PBMCs were separated immediately by Lymphoprep density gradient centrifugation and were stained directly, without being cultured. So that batch effects would be minimized, each experiment stained and sorted samples in pairs, pairing one healthy donor with one patient. The V and J ends are trimmed by 5 bases and 8 bases, leaving 10 bases between them. CDR1 and CDR2, per the germline V gene (reference sequence), are LNHDA and SQIVND. From its cysteine to its phenylalanine, the CDR3 spans 12 amino acids. The retained sequence is limited to the CDR3, 36 bases, with the frame set at the first base.

All of the isolated RNA was reverse transcribed with the High Capacity cDNA Reverse Transcription Kit, so expressed TCRB transcripts were sequenced. Deep immunoSEQ sequencing was performed on naive, central memory and regulatory T cell samples, with an average of about 3.6 million total reads per sample. Sorted cells were lysed in RLT buffer, and RNA was extracted using DNase-treated RNeasy Micro or Mini kits according to cell number. Each cell subset was processed separately to prevent cross-contamination, with patient and healthy donor samples processed together. TCRB sequences were amplified from cDNA with the immunoSEQ multiplex PCR, producing 87-bp fragments spanning the CDR3 region. Sequencing of the amplicons was done on the Illumina HiSeq platform. On the study's bioinformatics: PCR bias was corrected computationally using synthetic template baselines, and reads within Hamming distance 2 were collapsed, with unmergeable singletons discarded. Reads were aligned against IMGT to assign V, D and J genes, CDR3 length and insertions or deletions at six rearrangement sites. Within each subset, clonotype counts were normalized to the number of sorted cells before true diversity and Gini coefficients were calculated with the tcR R package. The overlap coefficient, calculated on TCRB nucleotide sequences, was used to quantify repertoire sharing. TCRdb holds this immuneACCESS table with in-frame rearrangements only. Some clones are missing; in checked studies, unresolved V genes explain under half, and the rest has no known cause. V, J and clone size are taken as reported in that table, and D and trimming were inferred from the DNA itself. The sample records fewer than 350,000 clones, 8% of which are singletons. The top ten clonotypes cover 1% of the sample.

Recombination linked TRBV19 to TRBJ2-1, with no confident D gene call. The sample taken for sequencing was central memory CD4+ T cells from blood. This sequence was found in a woman aged 18-29 years in good health. The nucleotide sequence is given as TGTGCCAGTAGTCGCCGGGTGGATGAGCAGTTCTTC. Translated, this gives CASSRRVDEQFF.